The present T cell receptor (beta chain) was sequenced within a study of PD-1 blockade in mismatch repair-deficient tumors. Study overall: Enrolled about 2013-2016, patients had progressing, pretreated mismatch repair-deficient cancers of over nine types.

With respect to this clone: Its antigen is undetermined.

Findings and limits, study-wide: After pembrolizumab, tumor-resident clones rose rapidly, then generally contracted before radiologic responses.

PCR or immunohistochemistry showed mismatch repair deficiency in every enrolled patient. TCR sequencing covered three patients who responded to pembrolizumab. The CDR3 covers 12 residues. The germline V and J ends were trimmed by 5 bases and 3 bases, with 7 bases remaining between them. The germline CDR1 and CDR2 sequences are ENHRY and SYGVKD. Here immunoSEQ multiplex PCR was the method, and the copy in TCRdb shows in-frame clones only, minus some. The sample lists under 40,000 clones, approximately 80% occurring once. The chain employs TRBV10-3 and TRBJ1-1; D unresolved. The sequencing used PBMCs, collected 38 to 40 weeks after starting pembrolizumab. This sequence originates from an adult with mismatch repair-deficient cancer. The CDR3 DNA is TGTGCCATCAGTTTCGGGGACACTGAAGCTTTCTTT. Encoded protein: CAISFGDTEAFF.